A selection of T cell receptor beta chains follows, all from one sample in a study of response to subunit inactivated influenza vaccine. TCRdb itself ran the RT-PCR reads through MiXCR, one entry per CDR3 protein. This table holds almost 600,000 distinct CDR3 sequences, 12% to 15% found once. The source was PBMCs from blood, collected 11 to 12 days after vaccination. These receptors originate from a man aged 50-60 years who received an inactivated influenza vaccine. Both conserved end residues are part of each CDR3. The D gene is left open where the match is weak. Clone size is given for some rows only: seen once, a few or many times, or a class if the clone is expanded.

J	V	D	size	CDR3	DNA
TRBJ2-2	TRBV5-1	NA	few	CASSLDPATGELFF	TGCGCCAGCAGCTTGGATCCAGCTACCGGGGAGCTGTTTTTT
TRBJ2-2	TRBV6-2/TRBV6-3	NA	few	CASSFLTNTGELFF	TGTGCCAGCAGTTTTCTAACGAACACCGGGGAGCTGTTTTTT
TRBJ2-3	TRBV5-1	NA	many	CASSPGPSITDTQYF	TGCGCCAGCAGCCCGGGGCCTAGCATCACAGATACGCAGTATTTT
TRBJ2-5	TRBV12-3/TRBV12-4	NA	few	CASSDKDERGTQYF	TGTGCCAGCAGTGACAAAGATGAGAGGGGGACCCAGTACTTC
TRBJ2-3	TRBV19	NA	NA	CASSIQGLTDTQYF	TGTGCCAGTAGTATACAAGGCCTCACAGATACGCAGTATTTT
TRBJ1-1	TRBV7-2	NA	few	CASSSRGFGTEAFF	TGTGCCAGCAGCTCGCGGGGGTTCGGTACTGAAGCTTTCTTT
TRBJ2-2	TRBV5-6	TRBD2	many	CASSLGGRADTGELFF	TGTGCCAGCAGCTTAGGCGGGAGGGCCGACACCGGGGAGCTGTTTTTT
TRBJ2-5	TRBV18	NA	NA	CASSPDVQETQYF	TGTGCCAGCTCACCAGATGTCCAAGAGACCCAGTACTTC
TRBJ2-5	TRBV6-5	NA	many	CASSYGGRETQYF	TGTGCCAGCAGTTACGGAGGCAGGGAGACCCAGTACTTC
TRBJ2-7	TRBV4-3	NA	NA	CASSPWTAGPTIPYEQYF	TGCGCCAGCAGCCCTTGGACAGCGGGTCCAACTATTCCCTACGAGCAGTACTTC
TRBJ2-1	TRBV5-1	NA	many	CASSLTAEQFF	TGCGCCAGCAGCTTGACCGCAGAGCAGTTCTTC